This T cell receptor beta chain was identified in a study of T cell changes during pregnancy in multiple sclerosis. Profiling relied on immunoSEQ multiplex PCR, and the TCRdb table lists in-frame clones only, not all of them. The sample lists tens of thousands of clones, 92% occurring once. In germline, CDR1 is SGHAT, CDR2 FQDESV (reference sequence). The V gene end was trimmed by 5 bases and the J gene end by 2 bases; junction bases not matched to a gene: 7. The CDR3 consists of 15 residues. Sequenced material: peripheral blood, taken in the second trimester of pregnancy. The chain joins TRBV11-1 to TRBJ2-7; TRBD2 matches at 9 bases. The sequence derives from a female donor in good health, enrolled as a control in a pregnancy study. In nucleotides, the CDR3 is TGTGCCAGCAGCCTTGGGCTAGCGGGAACCTACGAGCAGTACTTC. Translating it yields CASSLGLAGTYEQYF.